What follows describes a single TCR beta chain. The sample originates from a study of blood T cell repertoires in COVID-19. Profiling relied on immunoSEQ multiplex PCR, and the TCRdb table lists in-frame clones only, not all of them. This table has some 130,000 clones, around 78% appearing once. What was sequenced was peripheral blood. The sequence was obtained from a human donor in a cohort sampled during active COVID-19.

The CDR3 nucleotides read TGTGCCAGCAGAGGTAATACCCATCGGACAGAAGAGCAGTACTTC. Translating gives CASRGNTHRTEEQYF. The chain combines TRBV2 with TRBJ2-7, with D perhaps TRBD1 (6 bases). The CDR3 covers 15 residues. CDR1 and CDR2 (germline): SNHLY, FYNNEI. V gave up 6 bases and J gave up 7 bases, with 22 bases separating them.